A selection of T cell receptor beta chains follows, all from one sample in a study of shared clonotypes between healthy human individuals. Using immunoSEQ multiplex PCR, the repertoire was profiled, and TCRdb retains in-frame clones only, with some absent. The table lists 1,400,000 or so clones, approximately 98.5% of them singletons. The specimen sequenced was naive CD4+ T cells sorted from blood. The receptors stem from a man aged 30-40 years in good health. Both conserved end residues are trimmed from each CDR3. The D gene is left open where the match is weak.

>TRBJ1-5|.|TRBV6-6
ASRISGTTGNQPQH
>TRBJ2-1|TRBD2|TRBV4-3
ASSQDGRGSSYNEQF
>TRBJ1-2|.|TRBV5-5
ASSLGSSYGYT
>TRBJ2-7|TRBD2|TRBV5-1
ASSSRAGAGYEQY
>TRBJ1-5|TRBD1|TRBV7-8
ASSLPRTGRNQPQH
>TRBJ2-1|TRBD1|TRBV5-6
ASSADRGDEQF
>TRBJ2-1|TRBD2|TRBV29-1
SGRLAGNPTNEQF
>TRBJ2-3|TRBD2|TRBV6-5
ASRGLAGATDTQY
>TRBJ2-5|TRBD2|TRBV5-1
ASSPSSGETQY
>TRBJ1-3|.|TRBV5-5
ASSSIGVRTGNTIY
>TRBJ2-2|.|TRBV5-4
ASSLEGPNTGELF
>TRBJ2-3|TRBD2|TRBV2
ASSEGWASGNTQY
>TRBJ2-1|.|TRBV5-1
ASSSDLRPGHNEQF
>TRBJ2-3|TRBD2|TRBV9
ASSVGTSKSGTQY
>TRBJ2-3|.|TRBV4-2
ASSQGGVGPFKNTQY
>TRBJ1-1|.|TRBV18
ASSEERTEAF
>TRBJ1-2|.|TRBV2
ASSVGPESYT
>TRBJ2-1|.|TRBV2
ASSGVGNEQF
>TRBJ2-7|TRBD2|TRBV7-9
ASSLVQPGTRASYEQY
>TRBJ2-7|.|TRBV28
ATCGTGEIPYEQY
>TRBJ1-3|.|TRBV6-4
ASRVSADGNTIY
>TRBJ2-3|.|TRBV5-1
ASSWGFTDTQY
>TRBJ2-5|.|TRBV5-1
ASSLRVPETQY
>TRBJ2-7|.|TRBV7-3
ASSSLQGHPSYEQY
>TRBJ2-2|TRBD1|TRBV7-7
ATRRTGGDTGELF
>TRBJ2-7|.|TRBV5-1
ASSSQGFQYEQY
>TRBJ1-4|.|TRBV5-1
ASSTFPVGRNEKLF
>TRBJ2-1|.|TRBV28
ASSVTGSYNEQF
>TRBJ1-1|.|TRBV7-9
ASSLNPAGVLPLNTEAF
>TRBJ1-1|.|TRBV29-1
SVEGNTEAF
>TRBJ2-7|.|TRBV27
ASSLQY
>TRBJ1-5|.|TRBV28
ASNPETGYSNQPQH
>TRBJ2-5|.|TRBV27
ASSRDRQETQY
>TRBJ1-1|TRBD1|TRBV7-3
ASSLRTGATEAF
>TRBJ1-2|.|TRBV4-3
ASSKTDHGGYT
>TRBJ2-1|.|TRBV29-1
SVGESGTGVMYEQF
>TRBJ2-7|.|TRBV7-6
ASSLKVRPYEQY
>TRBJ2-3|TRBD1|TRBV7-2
ASSLSPGTGYAQY
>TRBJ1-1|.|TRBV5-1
ASSAQTVNTEAF
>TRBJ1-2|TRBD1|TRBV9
ASSVRSRQGASGGYT
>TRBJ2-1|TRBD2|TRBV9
ASSVTSGFGDKQF
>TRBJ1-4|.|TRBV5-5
ASSLLAGTTNEKLF
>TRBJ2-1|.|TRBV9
ASSVIGSDNEQF
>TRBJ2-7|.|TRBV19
ASSIVGDRSRQY
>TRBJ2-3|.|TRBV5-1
ASSIADSLTDTQY
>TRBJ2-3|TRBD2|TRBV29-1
SVEGLAGSTDTQY
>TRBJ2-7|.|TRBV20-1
SASNNYEQY
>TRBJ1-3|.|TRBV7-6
ASRGNGNTIY
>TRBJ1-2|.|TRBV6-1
ASSPQQLIRYGYT
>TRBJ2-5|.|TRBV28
ASSKRFQETQY
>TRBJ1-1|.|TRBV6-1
ASSAEGINTEAF
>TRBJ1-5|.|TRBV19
ARSTGFHPSYHNQPQH
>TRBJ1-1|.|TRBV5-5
ASSLAQVNTEAF
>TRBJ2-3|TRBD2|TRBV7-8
ASSSGDSGRVRDTQY
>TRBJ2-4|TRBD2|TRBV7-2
ASSLGLGKNIQY